The 25 T cell receptor beta chains below were found in one sample sequenced in a study of OX40 agonist ivuxolimab in advanced cancers. Clones were read by immunoSEQ multiplex PCR, and TCRdb kept only the in-frame ones, dropping some. Counted here are around 82,000 clones, less than 90% occurring once; the ten biggest clones make up roughly 13%. The source material was CD4+ or CD8+ T cells sorted from blood, sampled in a trial of the OX40 agonist ivuxolimab. These receptors came from an adult with an advanced solid tumor such as melanoma, head and neck, liver or kidney cancer.

The rearrangement uses TRBV5-1 and TRBJ2-2; 13 nucleotides agree with TRBD2. The germline gives CDR1 SGHRS, CDR2 YFSETQ. The CDR3 is 18 residues long. V trimming: 2 bases; J trimming: 1 base; junction bases outside the gene matches: 5. The DNA for the CDR3 is TGCGCCAGCAGCTTCTGGACTAGCGGGAGTCTGAACACCGGGGAGCTGTTTTTT. It yields the protein CASSFWTSGSLNTGELFF.

This chain uses TRBV6-6 with TRBJ1-1; D unclear. The CDR3 contains 12 residues. Germline V gene data show CDR1 as MNHNY and CDR2 as SVGAGI (reference sequence). Trimming pared 5 bases from V and 11 bases from J, leaving 15 bases between. CDR3 residues: CASSDTQGGAFF. In DNA form, the CDR3 reads TGTGCCAGCAGTGACACGCAAGGTGGGGCTTTCTTT.

The chain couples TRBV12-5 to TRBJ2-3; unclear D gene. Germline CDR1 reads LGHNT; CDR2 reads FRNRAP. V lost 0 bases to trimming and J lost 1 base, with 2 bases between them. The CDR3 has 13 amino acids. The CDR3, as DNA: TGTGCTAGTGGTTTGGTGGGCACAGATACGCAGTATTTT. Its translation is CASGLVGTDTQYF. Based on the CDR3 plus reference TRBV12-5 and TRBJ2-3, the full variable domain is DARVTQTPRHKVTEMGQEVTMRCQPILGHNTVFWYRQTMMQGLELLAYFRNRAPLDDSGMPKDRFSAEMPDATLATLKIQPSEPRDSAVYFCASGLVGTDTQYFGPGTRLTVL.

The J gene is TRBJ1-1, the V gene TRBV4-1, with 7 bases fitting TRBD1. This CDR3 comprises 15 residues. Germline V CDR1 and CDR2: MGHRA, YSYEKL. With V trimmed by 4 bases and J by 7 bases, 12 bases remained unmatched. CDR3 residues: CASSPGEGAGGEAFF. The CDR3 DNA is TGCGCCAGCAGCCCAGGTGAGGGGGCGGGGGGTGAAGCTTTCTTT.

The rearrangement uses TRBV27 and TRBJ1-1, with a weak D call TRBD1 (5 bases). Germline CDR1 is MNHEY and CDR2 is SMNVEV (reference sequence). Trimming removed 7 bases from V and 1 base from J, with 10 bases in between. This CDR3 is built from 13 residues. CDR3 amino acids: CASMGPSNTEAFF. The CDR3, as DNA: TGTGCCAGCATGGGACCCTCGAACACTGAAGCTTTCTTT.

The table lists this clone with a count of one. V usage is TRBV19 and J usage is TRBJ1-2; 9 bases agree with TRBD1. V trimming: 3 bases; J trimming: 5 bases; junction bases outside the gene matches: 7. The CDR3 spans 15 residues. Per the germline V gene, CDR1 is LNHDA and CDR2 is SQIVND (reference sequence). The CDR3 nucleotides read TGTGCCAGTAGTATCGACTGGACAGGGGTTTATGGCTACACCTTC. Translation gives CASSIDWTGVYGYTF.

This clone was counted once. The chain combines TRBV4-1 with TRBJ2-7, with a tentative D call TRBD2 (6 bases). Deletions cut 0 bases from V and 6 bases from J, with 9 bases between. CDR1 is MGHRA, CDR2 YSYEKL, per germline. This CDR3 contains 13 residues. CDR3 region: CASSQEGGFEQYF. CDR3 in DNA: TGCGCCAGCAGCCAAGAAGGAGGGTTCGAGCAGTACTTC.

This chain connects TRBV6-5 to TRBJ2-7, with a tentative D call TRBD1 (6 bases). The CDR3 totals 14 residues. V was shortened by 6 bases and J by 0 bases, with 12 bases between the two germline ends. Germline CDR1 reads MNHEY; CDR2 reads SVGAGI. The CDR3 coding sequence is TGTGCCAGCAGGGGTACAGGGAGCTCCTACGAGCAGTACTTC. Its translation: CASRGTGSSYEQYF.

The genes are TRBV7-2 and TRBJ2-7; D might be TRBD1 or TRBD2, each matching 5 bases. The CDR3 is 15 residues long. The V and J ends lost 2 bases and 0 bases respectively, with 11 bases between them. Germline lookup yields CDR1 SGHTA and CDR2 FQGNSA. The CDR3 spells CASSLILGVSYEQYF. The CDR3 nucleotides are TGTGCCAGCAGCTTAATACTAGGGGTCTCCTACGAGCAGTACTTC.

The genes are TRBV19 and TRBJ1-1; the D gene is possibly TRBD1 (5 bases). The germline CDR1 and CDR2 sequences are LNHDA and SQIVND (reference sequence). V lost 5 bases, J lost 11 bases, and 21 bases lay in between. The CDR3 loop spans 14 amino acids. Written as DNA, the CDR3 is TGTGCCAGTAGTCTCGCAGGACAAGGGTTCCGGGCTTTCTTT. Amino acid sequence: CASSLAGQGFRAFF.

The rearrangement uses TRBV11-3 and TRBJ2-7; D ambiguous. Trimming shortened V by 5 bases and J by 0 bases, and 5 bases separated the two germline ends. This CDR3 comprises 12 residues. The germline V gene encodes CDR1 SGHNT and CDR2 YENEEA. CDR3 loop: CASSPTSYEQYF. CDR3 nucleotide sequence: TGTGCCAGCAGCCCCACCTCCTACGAGCAGTACTTC. Drawing the rest from reference TRBV11-3 and TRBJ2-7, the complete variable domain is EAGVVQSPRYKIIEKKQPVAFWCNPISGHNTLYWYLQNLGQGPELLIRYENEEAVDDSQLPKDRFSAERLKGVDSTLKIQPAELGDSAVYLCASSPTSYEQYFGPGTRLTVT.

This sequence joins TRBV7-8 and TRBJ2-7; D remains unclear. The germline V gene has CDR1 SGHVS and CDR2 FQNEAQ. The V gene lost 8 bases and the J gene lost 0 bases, with 14 bases spanning the gap. The CDR3 is 14 residues long. DNA for the CDR3: TGTGCCAGCGCAGGACCGTGGAGCTCCTACGAGCAGTACTTC. This codes for CASAGPWSSYEQYF.

Notes on this clone: Other DNA sequences from this sample encode an identical CDR3 as well. The chain uses TRBV5-6 and TRBJ2-7, with D unresolved. V gave up 0 bases and J gave up 4 bases, with 2 bases separating them. CDR3 length: 11 residues. Germline V CDR1 and CDR2: SGHDT, YYEEEE. The CDR3 bases are TGTGCCAGCAGCTTGGGATACGAGCAGTACTTC. Translated, it gives CASSLGYEQYF.

This sequence joins TRBV11-3 and TRBJ2-7; no reliable D call. Germline CDR1 is SGHNT and CDR2 is YENEEA. The CDR3 covers 13 residues. Trimming removed 4 bases at V and 0 bases at J, with 7 bases between. The CDR3 DNA reads TGTGCCAGCAGCTCCTATAACTCCTACGAGCAGTACTTC. Amino acids: CASSSYNSYEQYF. Supplemented by reference TRBV11-3 and TRBJ2-7, the full variable domain reads EAGVVQSPRYKIIEKKQPVAFWCNPISGHNTLYWYLQNLGQGPELLIRYENEEAVDDSQLPKDRFSAERLKGVDSTLKIQPAELGDSAVYLCASSSYNSYEQYFGPGTRLTVT.

This chain connects TRBV7-2 to TRBJ2-7; 8 bases map to TRBD2. The CDR3 totals 14 residues. Losses at the gene ends were 3 bases for V and 5 bases for J; bases not matched to a gene: 6. Germline V gene sequence: CDR1 SGHTA, CDR2 FQGNSA. CDR3 nucleotides: TGTGCCAGCAGCTTGATAGCGGGACTAAACGAGCAGTACTTC. It yields the protein CASSLIAGLNEQYF.

The chain has TRBV30 and TRBJ2-1; D unresolved. The germline CDR1 and CDR2 sequences are GTSNPN and SVGIG (reference sequence). This CDR3 is 13 amino acids long. V was cut by 0 bases and J by 5 bases, with 8 bases left in between. The CDR3 bases are TGTGCCTGGAGTGTACAGACTCACAATGAGCAGTTCTTC. Amino acids: CAWSVQTHNEQFF. Full variable domain (remainder filled in from reference TRBV30 and TRBJ2-1): SQTIHQWPATLVQPVGSPLSLECTVEGTSNPNLYWYRQAAGRGLQLLFYSVGIGQISSEVPQNLSASRPQDRQFILSSKKLLLSDSGFYLCAWSVQTHNEQFFGPGTRLTVL.

The chain joins TRBV30 to TRBJ2-7; possible D gene TRBD2, 5 bases. CDR3 length: 14 residues. Between the trimmed V and J ends, which lost 3 bases and 4 bases, there was a span of 16 bases. CDR1 is GTSNPN, CDR2 SVGIG, per germline (reference sequence). The CDR3: CAWSVPGVRYEQYF. The CDR3 coding sequence is TGTGCCTGGAGCGTTCCCGGGGTCAGATACGAGCAGTACTTC. The full variable domain, with the rest looked up from reference TRBV30 and TRBJ2-7, is SQTIHQWPATLVQPVGSPLSLECTVEGTSNPNLYWYRQAAGRGLQLLFYSVGIGQISSEVPQNLSASRPQDRQFILSSKKLLLSDSGFYLCAWSVPGVRYEQYFGPGTRLTVT.

The table lists this clone with a count of one. The V gene is TRBV7-3, the J gene TRBJ2-6; D call uncertain. The V end was cut by 5 bases, the J end by 2 bases, with 10 bases between. The CDR3 runs 15 residues. Germline assignment: CDR1 SGHTA and CDR2 FQGTGA. The CDR3 protein is CASSPAPAGANVLTF. CDR3 in DNA: TGTGCCAGCAGCCCCGCCCCGGCTGGGGCCAACGTCCTGACTTTC.

The J gene is TRBJ2-5, the V gene TRBV6-1; 8 nucleotides agree with TRBD2. This CDR3 is built from 16 residues. Trimming took 4 bases from V and 0 from J; bases not matched to a gene: 7. Germline CDR1 and CDR2: MNHNS and SASEGT. CDR3 in amino acids: CASSAGGGSYQETQYF. CDR3 DNA sequence: TGTGCCAGCAGTGCCGGGGGGGGTTCGTACCAAGAGACCCAGTACTTC.

This clone was observed once. The gene calls are TRBV7-6 and TRBJ2-7; D is perhaps TRBD1 or TRBD2 (5 bases each). V lost 5 bases to trimming and J lost 2 bases, with 13 bases between them. The CDR3 extends over 14 amino acids. CDR1 and CDR2 from the germline V gene are SGHVS and FNYEAQ. The CDR3 is CASSPGTTPYEQYF. Written as DNA, the CDR3 is TGTGCCAGCAGCCCCGGGACCACCCCCTACGAGCAGTACTTC.

This chain joins TRBV6-6 and TRBJ1-5; 8 nucleotides match TRBD1. Germline V CDR1 and CDR2: MNHNY, SVGAGI (reference sequence). V lost 6 bases and J lost 4; bases outside the gene matches: 5. There are 14 residues in the CDR3. This CDR3 reads CASRRTGRNQPQHF. Here the CDR3 DNA reads TGTGCCAGCAGGCGGACAGGGCGGAATCAGCCCCAGCATTTT.

V usage is TRBV18 and J usage is TRBJ1-1; weak D call: TRBD1 (6 bases). The V gene lost 0 bases and the J gene lost 5 bases, with 10 bases spanning the gap. The germline V gene encodes CDR1 KGHSH and CDR2 LQKENI. The length of the CDR3 is 14 residues. The CDR3 DNA sequence: TGTGCCAGCTCACCACCGGGGGCTTTGACTGAAGCTTTCTTT. Its protein product is CASSPPGALTEAFF.

DNA for the CDR3: TGTGCCAGCAGAAGGCAGGGTATTGGGGTCTACGAGCAGTACTTC. It is translated as CASRRQGIGVYEQYF. The rearrangement uses TRBV5-8 and TRBJ2-7; a possible D gene is TRBD1 (5 bases). V was trimmed by 5 bases and J by 3 bases, leaving 18 bases between them. Germline V gene data show CDR1 as SGHTS and CDR2 as YDEGEE. This CDR3 spans 15 amino acids. Full variable domain (missing parts from reference TRBV5-8 and TRBJ2-7): EAGVTQSPTHLIKTRGQQATLRCSPISGHTSVYWYQQALGLGLQFLLWYDEGEERNRGNFPPRFSGRQFPNYSSELNVNALELEDSALYLCASRRQGIGVYEQYFGPGTRLTVT.

The gene calls are TRBV18 and TRBJ1-4; D ambiguous. CDR3 length: 14 amino acids. CDR1 and CDR2 from the germline V gene are KGHSH and LQKENI. Deletions cut 5 bases from V and 4 bases from J, with 11 bases between. CDR3 in amino acids: CASSEASVNEKLFF. CDR3 coding DNA: TGTGCCAGCTCAGAAGCGTCGGTTAATGAAAAACTGTTTTTT.

Written as DNA, the CDR3 is TGTGCCAGCGGGGGAAGGTTGTACGAGCAGTACTTC. This codes for CASGGRLYEQYF. V and J are TRBV28 and TRBJ2-7; D might be TRBD1 or TRBD2, each matching 5 bases. This CDR3 region has 12 residues. Trimming removed 8 bases at V and 4 bases at J, with 12 bases between. Germline V lookup: CDR1 MDHEN, CDR2 SYDVKM.